These 11 T cell receptor beta chains were sequenced from one sample in a study of regulatory T cells in long-lasting Graves disease. Time point in this sample: persistent/refractory GD, antithyroid drugs over 5 years with positive TRAb. Extracted RNA from PBMCs served as the source of the TCR library. To make TCR beta libraries, researchers used iRepertoire HTBI primers and Arm-PCR of CDR3 regions. Using its own MiXCR run on the multiplex PCR reads, TCRdb lists one record per CDR3 protein. The sample has 300,000 or so distinct CDR3 sequences; roughly 21% are singletons. The sequencing here drew on peripheral blood mononuclear cells (PBMCs), taken when the disease was refractory, from a patient treated with antithyroid drugs. The origin of the receptors is a female donor with Graves disease.

This clonotype showed up many times. The chain combines TRBV18 with TRBJ2-7, with TRBD1 matching 9 bases. Germline-derived CDR1 and CDR2 are KGHSH and LQKENI. The V gene end was trimmed by 2 bases and the J gene end by 4 bases; junction bases not matched to a gene: 6. CDR3 size: 15 residues. The CDR3 nucleotides are TGTGCCAGCTCACCAACCCCGGGACAGGGATACGAGCAGTACTTC. Translation gives CASSPTPGQGYEQYF. The full variable domain, completed using reference TRBV18 and TRBJ2-7, is NAGVMQNPRHLVRRRGQEARLRCSPMKGHSHVYWYRQLPEEGLKFMVYLQKENIIDESGMPKERFSAEFPKEGPSILRIQQVVRGDSAAYFCASSPTPGQGYEQYFGPGTRLTVT.

The table lists this clonotype with many counts. This rearrangement joins TRBV9 to TRBJ1-2, with TRBD1 as a possible D gene (6 bases). The CDR3 contains 15 residues. Trimming stripped 4 bases from V and 8 bases from J, with 21 bases between. The germline V gene has CDR1 SGDLS and CDR2 YYNGEE. The CDR3: CASSPSFDRPTGYTF. CDR3 nucleotides: TGTGCCAGCAGCCCGTCTTTTGACAGGCCCACGGGCTACACCTTC.

In this sample, this clonotype turned up many times. The rearrangement joins TRBV30 to TRBJ2-4; D call uncertain. Germline assignment: CDR1 GTSNPN and CDR2 SVGIG (reference sequence). Trimming shortened V by 1 base and J by 0 bases, and 7 bases separated the two germline ends. The CDR3 consists of 14 residues. The chain's CDR3 is CAWSAQLAKNIQYF. The CDR3 DNA reads as TGTGCCTGGAGTGCGCAGCTAGCCAAAAACATTCAGTACTTC.

This clonotype has more than one count but fewer than ten. This chain links TRBV5-1 with TRBJ1-6; D not certain. Germline CDR1 reads SGHRS; CDR2 reads YFSETQ. The CDR3 has 14 amino acids. Trimming pared 3 bases from V and 14 bases from J, leaving 18 bases between. CDR3 nucleotide sequence: TGCGCCAGCAGCTGGGAGGGTTCTGGTGGTGCCCTCCACTTT. It translates to CASSWEGSGGALHF.

The chain joins TRBV7-3 to TRBJ2-2, with TRBD2 identical over 8 bases. The CDR3 extends over 17 amino acids. The ends lost 2 bases at V and 2 bases at J; junction bases unmatched: 7. Germline V gene sequence: CDR1 SGHTA, CDR2 FQGTGA. The chain's CDR3 is CASSLSSRGANTGELFF. The CDR3 DNA sequence: TGTGCCAGCAGCTTATCGTCGCGGGGGGCTAACACCGGGGAGCTGTTTTTT.

This chain connects TRBV6-1 to TRBJ1-6; 7 bases are shared with TRBD1. J gave up 3 bases and V 6 bases, and 11 bases lay outside the gene matches. Germline V gene data show CDR1 as MNHNS and CDR2 as SASEGT. CDR3 length: 17 amino acids. The CDR3 is CASSDLGGDGYNSPLHF. As DNA, the CDR3 is TGTGCCAGCAGCGACCTAGGGGGCGACGGCTATAATTCACCCCTCCACTTT.

This chain uses TRBV7-8 with TRBJ1-1, with TRBD1 matching 9 bases. Germline V gene lookup returns CDR1 SGHVS and CDR2 FQNEAQ. The CDR3 sequence is 15 residues long. Unmatched junction bases numbered 4, after V lost 3 bases and J lost 2 bases. CDR3 residues: CASSFYRGRNTEAFF. The CDR3 nucleotides are TGTGCCAGCAGCTTCTACAGGGGGCGAAACACTGAAGCTTTCTTT. Full variable domain (missing parts from reference TRBV7-8 and TRBJ1-1): GAGVSQSPRYKVAKRGQDVALRCDPISGHVSLFWYQQALGQGPEFLTYFQNEAQLDKSGLPSDRFFAERPEGSVSTLKIQRTQQEDSAVYLCASSFYRGRNTEAFFGQGTRLTVV.

This clonotype was detected only a few times. This chain links TRBV7-2 with TRBJ2-5; TRBD1 is a possible D gene (6 bases). The V and J ends lost 3 bases and 5 bases respectively, with 22 bases between them. The V gene's germline CDR1 is SGHTA and CDR2 FQGNSA. The CDR3 totals 17 residues. The CDR3 here is CASSFQGIRIIGETQYF. The CDR3 DNA reads TGTGCCAGCAGCTTCCAGGGGATCAGGATCATAGGGGAGACCCAGTACTTC.

On this clonotype: The junction differs from germline at one of its ends, possibly a read error. Here the CDR3 DNA reads TGTGCCACCGGTGATTTCGGGGGAGAGGAGACCCAGTACTTC. It encodes CATGDFGGEETQYF. The rearrangement links TRBV24-1 to TRBJ2-5, with D possibly being TRBD2 (6 bases). The CDR3 has 14 amino acids. Germline CDR1 KGHDR, CDR2 SFDVKD.

This clonotype was recorded only once. This chain connects TRBV5-1 to TRBJ1-3; no reliable D call. The V gene lost 1 base and the J gene lost 7 bases, with 12 bases spanning the gap. Germline CDR1 SGHRS, CDR2 YFSETQ. This CDR3 is 14 amino acids long. CDR3 in amino acids: CASSLLPAANTIYF. As DNA, the CDR3 is TGCGCCAGCAGCTTGTTACCGGCAGCGAACACCATATATTTT.

The chain joins TRBV7-2 to TRBJ2-2, with 14 bases lining up with TRBD2. Looked up from germline, CDR1 is SGHTA and CDR2 is FQGNSA. CDR3 size: 15 residues. V lost 5 bases to trimming and J lost 7 bases; unmatched junction nucleotides: 3. The CDR3 bases are TGTGCCAGCAGCCGACTAGCGGGGGGGTTCGGGGAGCTGTTTTTT. Translated, it gives CASSRLAGGFGELFF.